This is a list of T cell receptor beta chains from one sample in a study of T cell changes during pregnancy in multiple sclerosis. Here immunoSEQ multiplex PCR was the method, and the copy in TCRdb shows in-frame clones only, minus some. The table has about 99,000 clones, 92% seen once. The sequenced sample was peripheral blood, obtained after pregnancy. Every receptor here comes from a female donor with multiple sclerosis, enrolled in a pregnancy study. The CDR3 runs from the conserved cysteine through the conserved F or W. Fields, in order: V gene, D gene, J gene, clone size, CDR3 DNA, CDR3 protein. A D gene is named only where the DNA matches it firmly. Size values are once, few and many counts, or a class for expanded clones, and some rows have none.

v_gene: TRBV6-5; d_gene: TRBD1; j_gene: TRBJ2-3; abundance: -; CDR3nt: TGTGCCAGCAGTCCCGGGACAGGGCGCACAGATACGCAGTATTTT; CDR3aa: CASSPGTGRTDTQYF
v_gene: TRBV5-1; d_gene: -; j_gene: TRBJ1-1; abundance: -; CDR3nt: TGCGCCAGCAGTAGGGACACGAGGAACACTGAAGCTTTCTTT; CDR3aa: CASSRDTRNTEAFF
v_gene: TRBV27; d_gene: -; j_gene: TRBJ1-4; abundance: -; CDR3nt: TGTGCCAGCAGTTTTTACCCCCCGGGGGAGGGTGAAAAACTGTTTTTT; CDR3aa: CASSFYPPGEGEKLFF
v_gene: TRBV27; d_gene: -; j_gene: TRBJ2-7; abundance: -; CDR3nt: TGTGCCAGCAGTTTATCCGGCCGGAGCAGAAACTCCTACGAGCAGTACTTC; CDR3aa: CASSLSGRSRNSYEQYF
v_gene: TRBV1; d_gene: -; j_gene: TRBJ2-1; abundance: -; CDR3nt: TGCACCAGCAGCCAAGATAGGCTAGCGGGAGAGTATGAGCAGTTCTTC; CDR3aa: CTSSQDRLAGEYEQFF
v_gene: TRBV11-2; d_gene: TRBD1; j_gene: TRBJ1-6; abundance: -; CDR3nt: TGTGCCAGCAGCTTGGGACAGGGAGGGTCACCCCTCCACTTT; CDR3aa: CASSLGQGGSPLHF
v_gene: TRBV19; d_gene: TRBD2; j_gene: TRBJ2-1; abundance: -; CDR3nt: TGTGCCAGTAGTATAGGGAGTAGCGGGCCATCCTACAATGAGCAGTTCTTC; CDR3aa: CASSIGSSGPSYNEQFF
v_gene: TRBV11-2; d_gene: TRBD1; j_gene: TRBJ2-1; abundance: -; CDR3nt: TGTGCCAGCAGCTTCGTGGGACAGGGAGGTGAGCAGTTCTTC; CDR3aa: CASSFVGQGGEQFF
v_gene: TRBV6-5; d_gene: TRBD2; j_gene: TRBJ2-3; abundance: -; CDR3nt: TGTGCCAGCAGTTACTCGGGACTAGAGAGCTCAGATACGCAGTATTTT; CDR3aa: CASSYSGLESSDTQYF
v_gene: TRBV19; d_gene: TRBD1; j_gene: TRBJ1-5; abundance: -; CDR3nt: TGTGCCAGTAGTATAATAGGGACAGCTAGCAATCAGCCCCAGCATTTT; CDR3aa: CASSIIGTASNQPQHF
v_gene: TRBV9; d_gene: TRBD2; j_gene: TRBJ2-2; abundance: -; CDR3nt: TGTGCCAGCACCCTGGGACTAGCGGGCACCGGGGAGCTGTTTTTT; CDR3aa: CASTLGLAGTGELFF
v_gene: TRBV27; d_gene: TRBD1; j_gene: TRBJ2-5; abundance: -; CDR3nt: TGTGCCAGCACCCCAAAGGCCCCTAATACCGGGACAGGGGAGAGAGGGGCCCAGTACTTC; CDR3aa: CASTPKAPNTGTGERGAQYF
v_gene: TRBV7-3; d_gene: -; j_gene: TRBJ2-3; abundance: -; CDR3nt: TGTGCCAGCAGCCGGACGAAAGGTTGGGGGGCAGATACGCAGTATTTT; CDR3aa: CASSRTKGWGADTQYF
v_gene: TRBV5-1; d_gene: -; j_gene: TRBJ2-3; abundance: -; CDR3nt: TGCGCCAGCGGGGGGGCTCCGGATACGCAGTATTTT; CDR3aa: CASGGAPDTQYF
v_gene: TRBV7-2; d_gene: -; j_gene: TRBJ1-2; abundance: -; CDR3nt: TGTGCCAGCAGCCCAAGCACAGGGTACTATGGCTACACCTTC; CDR3aa: CASSPSTGYYGYTF
v_gene: TRBV6-1; d_gene: -; j_gene: TRBJ2-1; abundance: -; CDR3nt: TGTGCCAGCAGTAAAACTAGAAGCTCCTACAATGAGCAGTTCTTC; CDR3aa: CASSKTRSSYNEQFF
v_gene: TRBV19; d_gene: TRBD1; j_gene: TRBJ1-6; abundance: -; CDR3nt: TGTGCCAGTAGTATTATTTTAGGGGGCCGAGAACGATCACCCCTCCACTTT; CDR3aa: CASSIILGGRERSPLHF
v_gene: TRBV7-3; d_gene: TRBD1; j_gene: TRBJ1-2; abundance: few; CDR3nt: TGTGCCAGCAGCGTGGGACAGGGCTATGGCTACACCTTC; CDR3aa: CASSVGQGYGYTF
v_gene: TRBV18; d_gene: -; j_gene: TRBJ1-1; abundance: -; CDR3nt: TGTGCCAGCTCACCTATCAGAACAAACACTGAAGCTTTCTTT; CDR3aa: CASSPIRTNTEAFF
v_gene: TRBV2; d_gene: -; j_gene: TRBJ1-1; abundance: once; CDR3nt: TGTGCCAGCAGCGAAGCCTATGGGAACACTGAAGCTTTCTTT; CDR3aa: CASSEAYGNTEAFF
v_gene: TRBV13; d_gene: -; j_gene: TRBJ2-7; abundance: -; CDR3nt: TGTGCCAGCAGCCCGGGGACTGAATACGAGCAGTACTTC; CDR3aa: CASSPGTEYEQYF
v_gene: TRBV9; d_gene: -; j_gene: TRBJ1-2; abundance: -; CDR3nt: TGTGCCAGCAGCGCTAGGGGGTACAATGGCTACACCTTC; CDR3aa: CASSARGYNGYTF
v_gene: TRBV27; d_gene: TRBD1; j_gene: TRBJ1-5; abundance: once; CDR3nt: TGTGCCAGCAGTTGGACAGGGGGCGCAGGGCAGCCCCAGCATTTT; CDR3aa: CASSWTGGAGQPQHF
v_gene: TRBV28; d_gene: TRBD2; j_gene: TRBJ2-5; abundance: -; CDR3nt: TGTGCCAGCAGCCGTGGACTAGCGGGAGGGCAGGAGACCCAGTACTTC; CDR3aa: CASSRGLAGGQETQYF